This paragraph reports one T cell receptor (beta chain). The V segment lost 1 base and the J segment 5 bases; nucleotides outside the gene matches: 4. Germline loops: CDR1 SNHLY, CDR2 FYNNEI. This CDR3 spans 15 amino acids. The data belong to a study of cytomegalovirus exposure and HLA in healthy donors. Use of 60 Vbeta and 13 Jbeta primers characterized the PCR. TCRdb's table, derived via immunoSEQ multiplex PCR, lists solely in-frame clones and lacks some. The sample consists of fewer than 150,000 clones, around 77% of them appearing once. The chain joins TRBV2 to TRBJ1-4, with TRBD1 matching 7 bases. The sample was PBMCs. The sequence came from a man aged 50-60 years in good health and CMV-seronegative. CDR3 DNA sequence: TGTGCCAGCAGTGAAGAGGGACAGTCGAATGAAAAACTGTTTTTT. Translated: CASSEEGQSNEKLFF. Variable domain in full (rest from reference TRBV2 and TRBJ1-4): EPEVTQTPSHQVTQMGQEVILRCVPISNHLYFYWYRQILGQKVEFLVSFYNNEISEKSEIFDDQFSVERPDGSNFTLKIRSTKLEDSAMYFCASSEEGQSNEKLFFGSGTQLSVL.